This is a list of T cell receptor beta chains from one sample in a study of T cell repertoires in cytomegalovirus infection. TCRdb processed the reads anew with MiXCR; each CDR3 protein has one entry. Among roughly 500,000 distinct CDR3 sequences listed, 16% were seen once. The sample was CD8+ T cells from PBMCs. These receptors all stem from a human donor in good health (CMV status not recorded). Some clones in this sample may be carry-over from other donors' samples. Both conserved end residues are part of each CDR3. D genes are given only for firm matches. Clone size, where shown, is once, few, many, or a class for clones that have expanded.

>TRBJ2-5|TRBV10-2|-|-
CASRAREGKLQETQYF
TGCGCCAGCAGGGCTCGTGAGGGGAAATTGCAAGAGACCCAGTACTTC
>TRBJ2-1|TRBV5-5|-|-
CASSLYPGGAYNEQFF
TGTGCCAGCAGTTTATACCCAGGGGGGGCTTACAATGAGCAGTTCTTC
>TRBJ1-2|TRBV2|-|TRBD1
CASTPDRLHHGYTF
TGTGCCAGCACCCCGGACAGGCTGCACCATGGCTACACCTTC
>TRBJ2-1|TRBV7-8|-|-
CASNSSIHEQFF
TGTGCCAGCAACTCCAGCATACATGAGCAGTTCTTC
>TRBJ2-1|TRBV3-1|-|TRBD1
CASSHTGGLLPNEQFF
TGTGCCAGCAGCCATACAGGGGGCCTCTTGCCCAATGAGCAGTTCTTC
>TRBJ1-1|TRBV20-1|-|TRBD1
CSAELPQGAPVAFF
TGCAGTGCCGAATTGCCACAGGGGGCCCCTGTAGCTTTCTTT
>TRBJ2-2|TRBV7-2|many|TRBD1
CASSPRQGMGTGELFF
TGTGCCAGCAGCCCCCGACAGGGGATGGGCACCGGGGAGCTGTTTTTT
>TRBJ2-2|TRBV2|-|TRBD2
CASSEGWGGSTGELFF
TGTGCCAGCAGTGAAGGGTGGGGGGGTTCCACCGGGGAGCTGTTTTTT
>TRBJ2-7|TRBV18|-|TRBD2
CASSPLSGSGYEQYF
TGTGCCAGCTCACCACTCAGCGGGAGTGGGTACGAGCAGTACTTC
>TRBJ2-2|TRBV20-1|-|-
CSASLTGELFF
TGCAGTGCTTCACTAACCGGGGAGCTGTTTTTT
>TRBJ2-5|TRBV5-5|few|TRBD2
CASSFREGRVVETQYF
TGTGCCAGCAGCTTTCGGGAGGGGCGAGTAGTGGAGACCCAGTACTTC
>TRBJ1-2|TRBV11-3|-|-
CASSLWGESAYGYTF
TGTGCCAGCAGCTTGTGGGGGGAATCAGCATATGGCTACACCTTC
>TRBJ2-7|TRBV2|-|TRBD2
CASRGLAGSYEQYF
TGTGCCAGCAGGGGACTAGCGGGGTCCTACGAGCAGTACTTC
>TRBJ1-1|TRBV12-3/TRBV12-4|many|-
CASGPQGRNTEAFF
TGTGCCAGCGGCCCACAGGGAAGGAACACTGAAGCTTTCTTT
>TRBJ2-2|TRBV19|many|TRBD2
CASSYPRLAGAMDTGELFF
TGTGCCAGTAGTTACCCCCGGTTAGCGGGAGCAATGGACACCGGGGAGCTGTTTTTT
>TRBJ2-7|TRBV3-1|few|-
CASSQDRLRAHYEQYF
TGTGCCAGCAGCCAAGATCGGTTGAGAGCCCACTACGAGCAGTACTTC
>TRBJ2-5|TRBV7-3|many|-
CASSQDPGETQYF
TGTGCCAGCAGCCAAGACCCAGGGGAGACCCAGTACTTC
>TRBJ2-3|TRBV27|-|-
CASSLLGSGDTQYF
TGTGCCAGCAGTTTATTGGGCAGCGGGGATACGCAGTATTTT
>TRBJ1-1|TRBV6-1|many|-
CASSYSRTAEVNTEAFF
TGTGCCAGCAGTTATAGCAGGACAGCGGAGGTGAACACTGAAGCTTTCTTT
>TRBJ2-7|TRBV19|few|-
CASSIGHFYEQYF
TGTGCCAGTAGTATAGGACATTTCTACGAGCAGTACTTC
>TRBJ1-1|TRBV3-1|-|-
CASSLEGLMNTEAFF
TGTGCCAGCAGCCTGGAGGGACTTATGAACACTGAAGCTTTCTTT
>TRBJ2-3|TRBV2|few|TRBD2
CAIPVYREGGDTQYF
TGTGCCATCCCCGTCTATCGGGAGGGTGGAGATACGCAGTATTTT
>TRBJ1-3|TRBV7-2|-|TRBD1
CASSLDWTGVRNTIYF
TGTGCCAGCAGCTTAGACTGGACAGGGGTTAGAAACACCATATATTTT
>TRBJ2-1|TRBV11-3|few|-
CASSSVSGDNEQFF
TGTGCCAGCAGCTCGGTATCGGGAGACAATGAGCAGTTCTTC
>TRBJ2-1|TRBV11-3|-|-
CASSRGRANEQFF
TGTGCCAGCAGTCGCGGACGAGCTAATGAGCAGTTCTTC
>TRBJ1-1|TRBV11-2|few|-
CASSFQRGTEAFF
TGTGCCAGCAGCTTCCAAAGGGGAACTGAAGCTTTCTTT
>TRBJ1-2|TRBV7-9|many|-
CASSFHGGNYGYTF
TGTGCCAGCAGCTTTCACGGGGGAAACTATGGCTACACCTTC
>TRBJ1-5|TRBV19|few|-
CASSIMGQPSNQPQHF
TGTGCCAGTAGCATAATGGGGCAGCCGAGCAATCAGCCCCAGCATTTT
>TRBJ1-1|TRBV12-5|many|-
CASVYTEAFF
TGTGCTAGTGTGTACACTGAAGCTTTCTTT
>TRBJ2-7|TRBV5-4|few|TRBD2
CASSNPSGGAREQYF
TGTGCCAGCAGTAATCCTAGCGGGGGGGCAAGAGAGCAGTACTTC
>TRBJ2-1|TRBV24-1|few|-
CATSDRRGPGNEQFF
TGTGCCACCAGTGATAGGCGAGGGCCGGGGAATGAGCAGTTCTTC
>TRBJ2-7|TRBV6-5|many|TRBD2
CASSYREGLRRHEQYF
TGTGCCAGCAGTTACAGGGAGGGCCTTAGAAGGCACGAGCAGTACTTC
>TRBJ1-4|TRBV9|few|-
CASSVGHGTNEKLFF
TGTGCCAGCAGCGTGGGCCACGGAACTAATGAAAAACTGTTTTTT
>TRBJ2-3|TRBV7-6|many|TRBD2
CASRRAGGPTDTQYF
TGTGCCAGCAGAAGAGCGGGGGGGCCCACAGATACGCAGTATTTT
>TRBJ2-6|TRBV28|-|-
CASSRRESTGANVLTF
TGTGCCAGCAGCCGACGTGAGAGTACTGGGGCCAACGTCCTGACTTTC
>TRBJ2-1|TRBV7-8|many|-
CASSLVAHSYNEQFF
TGTGCCAGCAGCTTAGTAGCGCACTCCTACAATGAGCAGTTCTTC
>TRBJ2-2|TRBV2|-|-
CASRTNTGELFF
TGTGCCAGCAGGACTAACACCGGGGAGCTGTTTTTT
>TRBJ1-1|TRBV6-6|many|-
CASSDGEAEAFF
TGTGCCAGCAGCGACGGGGAGGCTGAAGCTTTCTTT
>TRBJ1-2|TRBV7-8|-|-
CASSLYTAGQDYGYTF
TGTGCCAGCAGCCTGTATACCGCGGGACAAGACTATGGCTACACCTTC
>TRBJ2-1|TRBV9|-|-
CASTVGGTNEQFF
TGTGCCAGCACCGTGGGGGGCACTAATGAGCAGTTCTTC
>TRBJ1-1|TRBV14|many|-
CASSQGRTEAFF
TGTGCCAGCAGTCAGGGGAGGACTGAAGCTTTCTTT
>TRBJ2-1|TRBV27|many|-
CASSLLGVDEQFF
TGTGCCAGCAGTTTGCTGGGAGTCGATGAGCAGTTCTTC
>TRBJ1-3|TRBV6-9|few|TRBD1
CAGKPISPGQGSGNTIYF
TGTGCCGGTAAACCCATCAGTCCGGGACAGGGCTCTGGAAACACCATATATTTT
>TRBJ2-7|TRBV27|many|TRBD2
CASSLSGTGGPVSYEQYF
TGTGCCAGCAGTTTATCAGGGACGGGGGGACCAGTCTCCTACGAGCAGTACTTC
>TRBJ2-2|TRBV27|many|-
CASSPNTGELFF
TGTGCCAGCAGTCCGAACACCGGGGAGCTGTTTTTT
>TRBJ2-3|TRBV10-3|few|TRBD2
CAISESVAAGGNTDTQYF
TGTGCCATCAGTGAGTCGGTCGCGGCGGGGGGGAACACAGATACGCAGTATTTT
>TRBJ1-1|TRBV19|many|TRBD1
CASMTGGTTEAFF
TGTGCCTCAATGACAGGGGGTACCACTGAAGCTTTCTTT
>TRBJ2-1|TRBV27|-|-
CASSTLAAYNEQFF
TGTGCCAGCAGTACCCTAGCTGCTTACAATGAGCAGTTCTTC
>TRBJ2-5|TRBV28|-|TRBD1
CASSSRQGFKQETQYF
TGTGCCAGCAGCTCTCGACAGGGGTTTAAGCAAGAGACCCAGTACTTC
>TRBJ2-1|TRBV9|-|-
CASSVRDGYNEQFF
TGTGCCAGCAGCGTAAGAGACGGATACAATGAGCAGTTCTTC
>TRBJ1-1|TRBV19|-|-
CASSQSRLEAEAFF
TGTGCCAGTAGTCAATCCCGGTTGGAAGCTGAAGCTTTCTTT